This T cell receptor beta chain came from a study of blood T cell repertoires in COVID-19. Study summary: Acute and convalescent COVID-19 specimens originated in the United States, Italy and Spain. In each case, the material was cDNA or gDNA derived from T cells, B-cell-depleted T cells, or PBMCs.

Assignments of participants to cohorts depended upon their own reported clinical history. The protocol was immunoSEQ multiplex PCR, while the TCRdb copy is restricted to in-frame clones and leaves out a portion. The table includes some 250,000 clones, approximately 84% detected once. This TCR was sampled from a man in his forties who had recovered from COVID-19. Sequencing was done on a sample of PBMCs or T cells enriched from blood (not recorded which).

DNA for the CDR3: TGCAGCGTGTCCAGGGGGCAAGAGACCCAGTACTTC. This encodes CSVSRGQETQYF. The genes are TRBV29-1 and TRBJ2-5; 7 bases fit TRBD1. The CDR3 spans 12 residues. The J segment lost 2 bases and the V segment lost 6 bases, leaving 3 bases of the junction unmatched. CDR1 is SQVTM, CDR2 ANQGSEA, per germline.